This entry lists 32 T cell receptor beta chains sequenced from one sample in a study of T cells in Graves' hyperthyroidism and ophthalmopathy. Amplification of TCR beta CDR3 regions used RNA as the template. HTBI primers were used for first-round RT-PCR of the TCR CDR3. TCRdb reprocessed the multiplex PCR reads via MiXCR and lists one record per CDR3 protein. The sample has around 600,000 distinct CDR3 sequences, about 14% seen once. Material: blood. These receptors came from a woman aged 18 to 35 with Graves' ophthalmopathy.

In its sample, this clonotype was seen many times. V usage is TRBV6-2 or TRBV6-3 and J usage is TRBJ1-5; D unclear. The germline V gene encodes CDR1 MNHEY and CDR2 SVGEGT. This CDR3 contains 13 residues. With 9 bases removed from V and 2 bases from J, the gap between germline ends came to 11 bases. The CDR3 here is CASSRGRNQPQHF. CDR3 nucleotide sequence: TGTGCCAGTTCGCGAGGGCGCAATCAGCCCCAGCATTTT.

At least ten counts were recorded for this clonotype. The chain uses TRBV6-5 and TRBJ1-2; 9 bases are shared with TRBD1. Germline values: CDR1 MNHEY, CDR2 SVGAGI. The CDR3 sequence is 15 residues long. V lost 0 bases, J lost 4 bases, and 3 bases stayed unmatched. CDR3 in DNA: TGTGCCAGCAGTTACTCGTCGGGACAGGGCTATGGCTACACCTTC. Amino acids: CASSYSSGQGYGYTF.

This rearrangement joins TRBV20-1 to TRBJ1-5, with TRBD1 identical over 7 bases. The CDR3 consists of 16 residues. With 1 base clipped from V and 6 bases from J, the junction kept 12 bases outside the gene matches. Germline V gene sequence: CDR1 DFQATT, CDR2 SNEGSKA (reference sequence). The CDR3 nucleotides read TGCAGTGCTAGAGTGAGACAGGGATTAGGGACTCAGCCCCAGCATTTT. The encoded protein is CSARVRQGLGTQPQHF.

The V gene is TRBV19, the J gene TRBJ2-1; D not certain. The V and J ends lost 4 bases and 7 bases respectively, with 14 bases between them. Germline lookup yields CDR1 LNHDA and CDR2 SQIVND (reference sequence). CDR3 length: 14 residues. The CDR3 DNA follows: TGTGCCAGTAGTACATTGGGTGAGTGGAATGAGCAGTTCTTC. This translates into CASSTLGEWNEQFF.

This clonotype showed up many times. The chain links TRBV12-3 or TRBV12-4 to TRBJ1-3, with D uncertain. The CDR3 totals 15 residues. Trimming took off 3 bases at V and 2 bases at J, with 11 bases between the two ends. The CDR3 loop reads CASSLSGYAGNTIYF. For the CDR3, the DNA is TGTGCCAGCAGTTTGTCCGGGTACGCTGGAAACACCATATATTTT.

This clonotype showed up many times. J is TRBJ2-5 and V is TRBV29-1; 8 nucleotides agree with TRBD1. Per germline, CDR1 SQVTM and CDR2 ANQGSEA. Trimming at V came to 2 bases and at J to 4 bases, leaving 9 bases not matched to a gene. This CDR3 spans 15 amino acids. In nucleotides, the CDR3 is TGCAGCGTTGAATTAACGCAGGGGGCTAGAGAGACCCAGTACTTC. Protein sequence: CSVELTQGARETQYF.

This clonotype was observed many times. This chain links TRBV5-1 with TRBJ2-1; 12 bases are a match to TRBD2. CDR3 length: 15 residues. CDR1 is SGHRS, CDR2 YFSETQ, per germline. J was trimmed by 6 bases and V by 6 bases; bases with no gene match: 7. The CDR3 here is CASTPSGRAGNEQFF. CDR3 nucleotides: TGCGCCAGCACCCCTAGCGGGAGGGCCGGCAATGAGCAGTTCTTC.

This clonotype was seen at least ten times. V gene TRBV10-3 combines with J gene TRBJ2-7, with D tentatively TRBD2 (6 bases). The germline gives CDR1 ENHRY, CDR2 SYGVKD. This CDR3 is 13 amino acids long. Trimming shortened V by 8 bases and J by 2 bases, and 13 bases separated the two germline ends. The CDR3 sequence is CAIGLALAYEQYF. CDR3 coding DNA: TGTGCCATCGGCCTAGCGCTTGCCTACGAGCAGTACTTC.

This clonotype occurred a few times. The chain links TRBV20-1 to TRBJ1-6; TRBD1 aligns across 7 bases. V was pared by 2 bases and J by 0 bases, with 7 bases of the junction left unmatched. The germline CDR1 and CDR2 sequences are DFQATT and SNEGSKA (reference sequence). The CDR3 consists of 17 residues. The CDR3 bases are TGCAGTGCTAGACCGGACAGGTTCTCCTCCTATAATTCACCCCTCCACTTT. It codes for CSARPDRFSSYNSPLHF.

The genes are TRBV19 and TRBJ1-2, with no clear D. This CDR3 spans 11 amino acids. Germline V gene lookup returns CDR1 LNHDA and CDR2 SQIVND (reference sequence). V was cut by 4 bases and J by 8 bases, with 8 bases left in between. The CDR3 bases are TGTGCCAGTAGTACCCCCCGAGGCTACACCTTC. Residues: CASSTPRGYTF.

This clonotype was seen only a few times. V is TRBV9 and J is TRBJ2-1, with 9 bases identical to TRBD1. Germline CDR1 is SGDLS and CDR2 is YYNGEE. The CDR3 has 14 residues. Trimming removed 4 bases from V and 5 bases from J; junction bases left unmatched: 4. This CDR3 is CASSLTGGNNEQFF. In DNA, the CDR3 is TGTGCCAGCAGCCTAACAGGGGGCAACAATGAGCAGTTCTTC. Using reference TRBV9 and TRBJ2-1 for the parts outside the CDR3, the full variable domain is DSGVTQTPKHLITATGQRVTLRCSPRSGDLSVYWYQQSLDQGLQFLIQYYNGEERAKGNILERFSAQQFPDLHSELNLSSLELGDSALYFCASSLTGGNNEQFFGPGTRLTVL.

Points on this clonotype: Since a much larger clone is just one base distant, this may be a read error. The rearrangement links TRBV19 to TRBJ2-3; possibly TRBD1 or TRBD2 for D (5 bases each). Germline V CDR1 and CDR2: LNHDA, SQIVND (reference sequence). This CDR3 has 15 residues. The CDR3 sequence is CASSITGKVTDTQCF. As DNA, the CDR3 is TGTGCCAGTAGTATAACCGGGAAGGTGACAGATACGCAGTGTTTT.

This clonotype occurred many times. The V call is TRBV6-1, the J call TRBJ1-2; possibly TRBD1 for D (6 bases). CDR3 length: 14 amino acids. Germline V lookup: CDR1 MNHNS, CDR2 SASEGT. V lost 5 bases, J lost 3 bases, and 13 bases lay in between. The CDR3 nucleotides read TGTGCCAGCAGTTATAGGGGGAGGGACTATGGCTACACCTTC. It specifies CASSYRGRDYGYTF.

This clonotype was detected ten times or more. The chain is built from TRBV10-3 and TRBJ2-1; a weak D match, TRBD2 (5 bases). Germline CDR1 reads ENHRY; CDR2 reads SYGVKD. Trimming pared 3 bases from V and 10 bases from J, leaving 22 bases between. The CDR3 contains 16 residues. The CDR3 region is CAISERGWAGPQEQFF. The CDR3 DNA sequence: TGTGCCATCAGTGAACGGGGATGGGCAGGCCCACAGGAGCAGTTCTTC.

V is TRBV4-2 and J is TRBJ2-1; TRBD2 matches 7 bases. CDR1 is LGHNA, CDR2 YNFKEQ, per germline. The ends lost 7 bases at V and 2 bases at J; junction bases unmatched: 5. The CDR3 totals 14 residues. The CDR3 here is CASTNRGAYNEQFF. The CDR3 DNA reads as TGTGCCAGCACCAACCGGGGGGCCTACAATGAGCAGTTCTTC.

This clonotype was counted ten times or more. The chain uses TRBV6-2 or TRBV6-3 and TRBJ2-5; 10 bases line up with TRBD2. CDR1 and CDR2 from the germline V gene are MNHEY and SVGEGT. The CDR3 sequence is 14 residues long. Trimming at V came to 4 bases and at J to 5 bases, leaving 4 bases not matched to a gene. CDR3 protein: CASSSPGLAETQYF. CDR3 DNA sequence: TGTGCCAGCAGTTCACCGGGACTAGCGGAGACCCAGTACTTC.

This clonotype was detected ten times or more. The chain recombines TRBV7-9 with TRBJ2-3; possibly TRBD2 for D (5 bases). From germline, CDR1 is SEHNR and CDR2 FQNEAQ (reference sequence). V lost 7 bases and J lost 0, with 20 bases in between. CDR3 size: 17 residues. CDR3 sequence (DNA): TGTGCCAGCAACCTCCCAAAAAGCGGCCCCAGCACAGATACGCAGTATTTT. Protein: CASNLPKSGPSTDTQYF. Combining the CDR3 with reference TRBV7-9 and TRBJ2-3 gives the whole variable domain DTGVSQNPRHKITKRGQNVTFRCDPISEHNRLYWYRQTLGQGPEFLTYFQNEAQLEKSRLLSDRFSAERPKGSFSTLEIQRTEQGDSAMYLCASNLPKSGPSTDTQYFGPGTRLTVL.

The V call is TRBV6-1, the J call TRBJ1-2; D might be TRBD1 (6 bases). The CDR3 totals 12 residues. V was pared by 7 bases and J by 4 bases, with 10 bases between. Germline lookup yields CDR1 MNHNS and CDR2 SASEGT. In DNA, the CDR3 is TGTGCCAGCACTCAAGGGGGCTATGGCTACACCTTC. Translated, it gives CASTQGGYGYTF.

The rearrangement joins TRBV12-5 to TRBJ2-5; a weak D match, TRBD1 (6 bases). The CDR3 is made up of 12 amino acids. Trimming took off 5 bases at V and 8 bases at J, with 12 bases between the two ends. Germline lookup yields CDR1 LGHNT and CDR2 FRNRAP. CDR3 loop: CASGLQGLTQYF. The DNA for the CDR3 is TGTGCTAGTGGTCTACAGGGTCTTACCCAGTACTTC.

The V gene is TRBV4-2, the J gene TRBJ2-7; no firm D call. CDR3 length: 15 amino acids. Trimming cost V 1 base and J 0 bases, with 10 bases left between them. Per germline, CDR1 LGHNA and CDR2 YNFKEQ. The CDR3 region is CASSQAQASSYEQYF. CDR3 DNA sequence: TGTGCCAGCAGCCAAGCGCAGGCGAGCTCCTACGAGCAGTACTTC.

In the case of this clonotype: This could be a read error, since a much larger clone is one nucleotide away. This chain links TRBV9 with TRBJ2-7; 7 bases line up with TRBD1. The last part of the DNA fits TRBJ2-1 better; the J call may be wrong. The germline V gene encodes CDR1 SGDLS and CDR2 YYNGEE. CDR3 length: 15 residues. The CDR3 protein is CASSVGRDRAYEQFF. As DNA, the CDR3 is TGTGCCAGCAGCGTAGGGCGCGACAGGGCCTACGAGCAGTTCTTC.

The chain has TRBV20-1 and TRBJ2-1, with 7 nucleotides matching TRBD1. Germline loops: CDR1 DFQATT, CDR2 SNEGSKA (reference sequence). The CDR3 spans 13 residues. Trimming cost V 8 bases and J 6 bases; bases outside gene matches: 10. The CDR3 reads CSLRGPTGNEQFF. In DNA, the CDR3 is TGCAGTCTAAGGGGGCCTACGGGCAATGAGCAGTTCTTC.

Turning to this clonotype: This sequence may be a read error, since a much larger clone differs from it by one base. CDR3 DNA: TGTGCCAGCAGTGAAGGGACAGGGGGCGATGGCTACACCTTC. This codes for CASSEGTGGDGYTF. This chain uses TRBV2 with TRBJ1-2; TRBD1 matches at 11 bases. V trimming: 1 base; J trimming: 6 bases; junction bases outside the gene matches: 1. The CDR3 has 14 residues. Germline CDR1 is SNHLY and CDR2 is FYNNEI.

In this sample, this clonotype turned up many times. The chain employs TRBV7-9 and TRBJ2-1; 8 bases map to TRBD2. The trim removed 6 bases at V and 6 bases at J, leaving 10 bases unmatched. The CDR3 is 15 amino acids. The V gene's germline CDR1 is SEHNR and CDR2 FQNEAQ (reference sequence). The CDR3 is CASSPAGLVSNEQFF. CDR3 sequence (DNA): TGTGCCAGCAGTCCTGCGGGACTAGTAAGCAATGAGCAGTTCTTC.

This clonotype was seen at least ten times. The CDR3 sequence: CASSSDGEETQYF. The CDR3 DNA sequence: TGTGCCAGCAGTTCTGACGGTGAAGAGACCCAGTACTTC. V is TRBV2 and J is TRBJ2-5; D is unclear. The CDR3 length is 13 residues. Germline CDR1 SNHLY, CDR2 FYNNEI. Trimming pared 5 bases from V and 3 bases from J, leaving 10 bases between. Based on the CDR3 plus reference TRBV2 and TRBJ2-5, the full variable domain is EPEVTQTPSHQVTQMGQEVILRCVPISNHLYFYWYRQILGQKVEFLVSFYNNEISEKSEIFDDQFSVERPDGSNFTLKIRSTKLEDSAMYFCASSSDGEETQYFGPGTRLLVL.

A word on this clonotype: This may be a read error, as it is one base from a much larger clone. The chain recombines TRBV7-3 with TRBJ2-4; D could derive from TRBD1 or TRBD2 (5 bases each). The closer fit of TRBJ2-1 to the DNA end suggests the J call may be wrong. This CDR3 region has 13 residues. In germline, CDR1 is SGHTA, CDR2 FQGTGA. The CDR3 DNA sequence: TGTGCCAGCAGCTTACTAAGGGACGACATTCAGTTCTTC. Translated, it gives CASSLLRDDIQFF.

The table lists this clonotype with a few counts. The chain has TRBV19 and TRBJ2-7; tentatively, D is TRBD2 (7 bases). The CDR3 sequence is 15 residues long. The ends were cut back, 2 bases at V and 1 base at J, with 12 bases in the middle. Looked up from germline, CDR1 is LNHDA and CDR2 is SQIVND (reference sequence). CDR3 loop: CASSIKGGRSYEQYF. CDR3 nucleotide sequence: TGTGCCAGTAGTATAAAGGGGGGGAGATCCTACGAGCAGTACTTC. The whole variable domain, filled in from reference TRBV19 and TRBJ2-7, reads DGGITQSPKYLFRKEGQNVTLSCEQNLNHDAMYWYRQDPGQGLRLIYYSQIVNDFQKGDIAEGYSVSREKKESFPLTVTSAQKNPTAFYLCASSIKGGRSYEQYFGPGTRLTVT.

The V call is TRBV3-1, the J call TRBJ1-2; perhaps TRBD1 as D (5 bases). The CDR3 extends over 14 amino acids. The V and J ends lost 0 bases and 7 bases respectively, with 12 bases between them. CDR1 is LGHDT, CDR2 YNNKEL, per germline (reference sequence). The CDR3 loop reads CASSQEQGVGGYTF. The DNA of the CDR3 is TGTGCCAGCAGCCAAGAGCAGGGAGTCGGTGGCTACACCTTC. Full variable domain (missing parts from reference TRBV3-1 and TRBJ1-2): DTAVSQTPKYLVTQMGNDKSIKCEQNLGHDTMYWYKQDSKKFLKIMFSYNNKELIINETVPNRFSPKSPDKAHLNLHINSLELGDSAVYFCASSQEQGVGGYTFGSGTRLTVV.

With respect to this clonotype: This is likely a read error, given that the CDR3 carries no conserved phenylalanine or tryptophan at its end. This rearrangement joins TRBV12-5 to TRBJ2-2, with D possibly TRBD2 on 5 matching bases. V was trimmed by 2 bases and J by 7 bases, leaving 11 bases between them. Germline loops: CDR1 LGHNT, CDR2 FRNRAP. The CDR3 is 14 amino acids. CDR3 DNA: TGTGCTAGTGGTTTGTCGGGGTTCGGCGGGGAGCTGTTTCTT. This gives the protein CASGLSGFGGELFL.

The chain recombines TRBV7-3 with TRBJ2-6; D is tentatively TRBD1 or TRBD2 (5 bases each). Looked up from germline, CDR1 is SGHTA and CDR2 is FQGTGA. Between the trimmed V and J ends, which lost 5 bases and 4 bases, there was a span of 21 bases. The CDR3 totals 18 residues. The CDR3 protein is CASSPPWDAPRGANVLTF. As DNA, the CDR3 is TGTGCCAGCAGCCCACCCTGGGACGCCCCGAGAGGGGCCAACGTCCTGACTTTC.

Many counts were recorded for this clonotype. V is TRBV5-8 and J is TRBJ2-1, with a tentative D call TRBD2 (5 bases). This CDR3 contains 14 residues. V was pared by 0 bases and J by 7 bases, with 11 bases between. The germline CDR1 and CDR2 sequences are SGHTS and YDEGEE. The CDR3 protein is CASSLDIRGNEQFF. As DNA, the CDR3 is TGTGCCAGCAGCTTGGATATCCGAGGGAATGAGCAGTTCTTC.

Many counts were recorded for this clonotype. The V call is TRBV6-6, the J call TRBJ2-7; 7 bases match TRBD1. Unmatched junction bases numbered 7, after V lost 0 bases and J lost 5 bases. CDR3 length equals 15 residues. Germline V gene data show CDR1 as MNHNY and CDR2 as SVGAGI (reference sequence). CDR3 amino acids: CASSYSMRGRHEQYF. The CDR3 DNA is TGTGCCAGCAGTTACTCAATGAGGGGGCGGCACGAGCAGTACTTC.